The T cell receptor (beta chain) described here comes from a study of shared clonotypes between healthy human individuals. Study details: Used for every donor were three CD4 naive, three CD4 memory, two CD8 naive and one CD8 memory plate.

The CDR3 contains 15 residues. Trimming removed 5 bases from V and 6 bases from J, with 18 bases in between. The germline gives CDR1 MNHEY, CDR2 SMNVEV (reference sequence). The data were produced by immunoSEQ multiplex PCR, yet TCRdb's version contains in-frame clones alone and is incomplete. The repertoire holds about 2.4 million clones, with approximately 90% as singletons. The TCR originated in a man between 18 and 35 years old in good health. The chain employs TRBV27 and TRBJ2-3, with TRBD1 as a possible D gene (6 bases). Sequencing input: naive CD4+ T cells sorted from blood. Subset indicated: CD45RA+ positively selected. The CDR3 sequence is CASSAFSQGLDTQYF. CDR3 coding DNA: TGTGCCAGCAGTGCCTTTTCACAGGGTTTGGATACGCAGTATTTT.